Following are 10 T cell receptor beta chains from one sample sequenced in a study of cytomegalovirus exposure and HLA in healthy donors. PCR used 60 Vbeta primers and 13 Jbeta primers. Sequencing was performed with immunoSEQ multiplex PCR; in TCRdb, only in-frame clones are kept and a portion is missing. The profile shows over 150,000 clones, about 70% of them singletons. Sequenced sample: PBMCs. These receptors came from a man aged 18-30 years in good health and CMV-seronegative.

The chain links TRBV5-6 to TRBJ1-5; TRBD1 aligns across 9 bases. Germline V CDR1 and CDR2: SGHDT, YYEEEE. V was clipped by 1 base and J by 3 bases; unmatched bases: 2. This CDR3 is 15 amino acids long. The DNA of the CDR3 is TGTGCCAGCAGCTTGTGGGACAGGGACAATCAGCCCCAGCATTTT. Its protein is CASSLWDRDNQPQHF.

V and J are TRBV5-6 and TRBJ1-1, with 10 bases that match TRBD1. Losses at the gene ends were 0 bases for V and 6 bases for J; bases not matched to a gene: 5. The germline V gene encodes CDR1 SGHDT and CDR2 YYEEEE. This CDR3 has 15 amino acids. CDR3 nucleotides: TGTGCCAGCAGCTTGGAGGGACAGGGGAGGCCTGAAGCTTTCTTT. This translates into CASSLEGQGRPEAFF.

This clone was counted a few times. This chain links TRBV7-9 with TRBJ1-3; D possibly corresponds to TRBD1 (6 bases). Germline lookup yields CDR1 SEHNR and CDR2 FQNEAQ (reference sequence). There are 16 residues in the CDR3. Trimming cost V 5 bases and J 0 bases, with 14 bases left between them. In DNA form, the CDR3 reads TGTGCCAGCAGCCCCCAGGACAGAGGCTCTGGAAACACCATATATTTT. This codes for CASSPQDRGSGNTIYF.

The CDR3 nucleotides read TGTGCCAGCAGCCAGACAGGGATCAACACAGATACGCAGTATTTT. This encodes CASSQTGINTDTQYF. The chain employs TRBV7-9 and TRBJ2-3, with 7 bases that match TRBD1. Germline loops: CDR1 SEHNR, CDR2 FQNEAQ (reference sequence). CDR3 length: 15 amino acids. V shed 5 bases, J shed 2 bases, and the junction held 7 bases outside the gene matches.

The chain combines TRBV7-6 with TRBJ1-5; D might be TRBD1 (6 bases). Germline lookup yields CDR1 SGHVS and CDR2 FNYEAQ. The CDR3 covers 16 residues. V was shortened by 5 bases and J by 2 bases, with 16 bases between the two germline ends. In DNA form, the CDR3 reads TGTGCCAGCAGCCCGCAGCCAGGGGACGGCAATCAGCCCCAGCATTTT. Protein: CASSPQPGDGNQPQHF. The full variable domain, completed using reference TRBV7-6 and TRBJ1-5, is GAGVSQSPRYKVTKRGQDVALRCDPISGHVSLYWYRQALGQGPEFLTYFNYEAQQDKSGLPNDRFSAERPEGSISTLTIQRTEQRDSAMYRCASSPQPGDGNQPQHFGDGTRLSIL.

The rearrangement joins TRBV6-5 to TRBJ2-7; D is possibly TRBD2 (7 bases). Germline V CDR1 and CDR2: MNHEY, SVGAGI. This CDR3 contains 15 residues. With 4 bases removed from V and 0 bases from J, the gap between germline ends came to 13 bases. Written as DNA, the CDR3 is TGTGCCAGCAGTTCAGAGGGGGGGTACTCCTACGAGCAGTACTTC. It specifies CASSSEGGYSYEQYF.

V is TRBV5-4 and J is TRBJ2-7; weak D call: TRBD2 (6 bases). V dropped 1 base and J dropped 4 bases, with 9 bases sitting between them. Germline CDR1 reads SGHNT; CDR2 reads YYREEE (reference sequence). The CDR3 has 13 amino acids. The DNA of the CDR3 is TGTGCCAGCAGCTTGATGGGGACTTACGAGCAGTACGTC. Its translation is CASSLMGTYEQYV.

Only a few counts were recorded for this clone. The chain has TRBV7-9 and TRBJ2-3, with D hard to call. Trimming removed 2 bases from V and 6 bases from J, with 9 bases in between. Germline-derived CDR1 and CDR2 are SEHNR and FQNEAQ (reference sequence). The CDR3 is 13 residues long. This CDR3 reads CASSLPREDTQYF. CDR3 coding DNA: TGTGCCAGCAGCTTACCCCGCGAGGATACGCAGTATTTT.

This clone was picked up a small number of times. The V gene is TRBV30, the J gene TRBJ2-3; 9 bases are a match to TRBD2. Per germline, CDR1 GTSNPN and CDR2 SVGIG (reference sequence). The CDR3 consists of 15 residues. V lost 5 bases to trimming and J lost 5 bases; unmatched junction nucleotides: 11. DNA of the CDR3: TGTGCCTGGGCCGGCGGGGGGGGAGTGGTAGATACGCAGTATTTT. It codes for CAWAGGGGVVDTQYF.

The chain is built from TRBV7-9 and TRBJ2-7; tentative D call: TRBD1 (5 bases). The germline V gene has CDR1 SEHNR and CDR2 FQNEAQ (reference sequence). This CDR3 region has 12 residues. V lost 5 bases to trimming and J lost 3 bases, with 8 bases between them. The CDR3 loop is CASSPGHYEQYF. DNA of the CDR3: TGTGCCAGCAGCCCCGGACACTACGAGCAGTACTTC.